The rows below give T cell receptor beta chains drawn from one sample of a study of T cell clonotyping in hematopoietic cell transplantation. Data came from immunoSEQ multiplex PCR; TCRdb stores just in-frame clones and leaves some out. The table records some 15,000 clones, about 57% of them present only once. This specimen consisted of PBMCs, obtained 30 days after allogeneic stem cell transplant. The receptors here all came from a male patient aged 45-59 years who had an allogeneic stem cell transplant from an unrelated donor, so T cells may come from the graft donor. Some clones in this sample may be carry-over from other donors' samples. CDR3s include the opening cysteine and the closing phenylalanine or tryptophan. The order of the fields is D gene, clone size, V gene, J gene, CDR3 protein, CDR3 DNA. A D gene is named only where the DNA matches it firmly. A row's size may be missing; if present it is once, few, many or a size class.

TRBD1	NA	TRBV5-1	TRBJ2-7	CASSLGPGQGNYEQYF	TGCGCCAGCAGCTTGGGGCCGGGACAGGGAAACTACGAGCAGTACTTC
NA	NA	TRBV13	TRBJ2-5	CASSSIKETQYF	TGTGCCAGCAGCTCTATAAAAGAGACCCAGTACTTC
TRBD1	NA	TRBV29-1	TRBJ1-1	CSVEVQGGAFF	TGCAGCGTTGAAGTCCAGGGGGGAGCTTTCTTT
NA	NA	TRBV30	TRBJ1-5	CAWSDQKNQPQHF	TGTGCCTGGAGCGACCAGAAGAATCAGCCCCAGCATTTT
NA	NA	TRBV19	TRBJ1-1	CASSIGVNTEAFF	TGTGCCAGTAGTATCGGGGTTAACACTGAAGCTTTCTTT
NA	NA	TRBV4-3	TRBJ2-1	CASSQDEMGAEEFF	TGCGCCAGCAGCCAAGACGAGATGGGTGCAGAGGAGTTCTTC
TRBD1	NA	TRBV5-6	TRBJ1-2	CASSRDRGLFGYTF	TGTGCCAGCAGCCGGGACAGGGGGCTCTTTGGCTACACCTTC
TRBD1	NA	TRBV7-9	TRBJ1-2	CASSLGTDRVAGYTF	TGTGCCAGCAGCTTAGGAACCGACAGGGTCGCTGGCTACACCTTC
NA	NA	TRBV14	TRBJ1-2	CASSQRTYGYTF	TGTGCCAGCAGCCAAAGGACGTATGGCTACACCTTC
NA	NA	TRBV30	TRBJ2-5	CAWSRDVQESQYF	TGTGCCTGGAGTAGGGACGTCCAAGAGAGCCAGTACTTC
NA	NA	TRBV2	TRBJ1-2	CASSVTEGYGYTF	TGTGCCAGCAGTGTAACCGAAGGATATGGCTACACCTTC
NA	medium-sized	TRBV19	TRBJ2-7	CASSIGLNSYEQYF	TGTGCCAGTAGTATTGGATTAAACTCCTACGAGCAGTACTTC
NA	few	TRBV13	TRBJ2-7	CASSFGGFIRGQYF	TGTGCCAGCAGCTTCGGAGGGTTTATACGAGGGCAGTACTTC
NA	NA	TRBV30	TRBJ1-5	CAWSVGRNQPQHF	TGTGCCTGGAGTGTCGGCAGAAATCAGCCCCAGCATTTT
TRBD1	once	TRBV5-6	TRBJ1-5	CASSQRRGRKDQPQHF	TGTGCCAGCAGCCAACGCAGGGGGAGGAAGGATCAGCCCCAGCATTTT
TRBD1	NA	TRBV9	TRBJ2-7	CASSVAWDSQYEQYF	TGTGCCAGCAGCGTAGCGTGGGACAGCCAGTACGAGCAGTACTTC
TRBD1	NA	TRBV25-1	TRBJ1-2	CASSASTGMNYGYTF	TGTGCCAGCAGTGCCTCGACAGGGATGAACTATGGCTACACCTTC
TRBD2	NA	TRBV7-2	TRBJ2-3	CASSLFRRGARADTQYF	TGTGCCAGCAGCTTATTTCGGCGGGGGGCGCGGGCAGATACGCAGTATTTT
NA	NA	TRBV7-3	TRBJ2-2	CASSPPPGNTGELFF	TGTGCCAGCAGCCCGCCACCCGGGAACACCGGGGAGCTGTTTTTT
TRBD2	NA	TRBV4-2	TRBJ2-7	CASSQAGGDYEQYF	TGTGCCAGCAGCCAGGCGGGGGGGGACTACGAGCAGTACTTC
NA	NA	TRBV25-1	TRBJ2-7	CASSEYTRYEQYF	TGTGCCAGCAGTGAATATACCCGCTACGAGCAGTACTTC
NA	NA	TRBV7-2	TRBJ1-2	CASSSRGSNYGYTF	TGTGCCAGCAGCTCGCGGGGCTCTAACTATGGCTACACCTTC
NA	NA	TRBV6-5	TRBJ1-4	CASSRQSFNEKLFF	TGTGCCAGCAGTCGACAGAGTTTTAATGAAAAACTGTTTTTT
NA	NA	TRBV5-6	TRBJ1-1	CASSLGPEVEAFF	TGTGCCAGCAGCTTGGGACCCGAAGTTGAAGCTTTCTTT
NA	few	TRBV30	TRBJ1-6	CAWMKGPNSPLHF	TGTGCCTGGATGAAGGGGCCTAATTCACCCCTCCACTTT
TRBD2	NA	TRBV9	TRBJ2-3	CASRGGKGTQYF	TGTGCCAGCCGCGGGGGGAAGGGTACGCAGTATTTT
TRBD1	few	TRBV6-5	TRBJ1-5	CASRMNRGGNQPQHF	TGTGCCAGCAGGATGAACAGGGGAGGGAATCAGCCCCAGCATTTT
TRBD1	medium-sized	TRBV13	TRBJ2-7	CASSPETGAYEQYF	TGTGCCAGCAGCCCCGAGACAGGGGCCTACGAGCAGTACTTC
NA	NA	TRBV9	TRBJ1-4	CASSGGGSFNEKLFF	TGTGCCAGCAGCGGAGGGGGGTCCTTTAATGAAAAACTGTTTTTT
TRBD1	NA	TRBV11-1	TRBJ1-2	CASSFPGTGGGYTF	TGTGCCAGCAGCTTCCCCGGGACAGGAGGTGGCTACACCTTC
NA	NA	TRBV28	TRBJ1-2	CASSTTSNYGYTF	TGTGCCAGCAGTACGACATCAAACTATGGCTACACCTTC
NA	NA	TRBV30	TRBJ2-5	CACDTWRITVDETQYF	TGTGCCTGTGACACATGGAGGATCACCGTCGACGAGACCCAGTACTTC
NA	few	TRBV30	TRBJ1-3	CAWNVGENTIYF	TGTGCCTGGAATGTAGGCGAAAACACCATATATTTT
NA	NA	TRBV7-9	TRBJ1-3	CASSPRLNANTIYF	TGTGCCAGCAGCCCACGACTTAATGCGAACACCATATATTTT
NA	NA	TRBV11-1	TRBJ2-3	CASRSRGNTDTQYF	TGTGCCAGCAGGAGTCGAGGGAACACAGATACGCAGTATTTT
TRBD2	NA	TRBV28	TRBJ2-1	CASSLRGTSKNEQFF	TGTGCCAGCAGTTTACGCGGGACTAGTAAGAATGAGCAGTTCTTC
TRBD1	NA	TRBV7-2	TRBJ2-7	CASSSQGASYEQYF	TGTGCCAGCAGCTCTCAGGGGGCCTCCTACGAGCAGTACTTC
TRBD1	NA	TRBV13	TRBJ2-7	CASSRRQGSSYEQYF	TGTGCCAGCAGCAGGCGACAGGGGAGCTCCTACGAGCAGTACTTC
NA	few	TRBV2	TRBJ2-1	CASSELSLQFF	TGTGCCAGCAGTGAATTGAGCCTACAGTTCTTC
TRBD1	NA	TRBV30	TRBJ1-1	CAWVRQGAPEAFF	TGTGCCTGGGTCCGACAGGGAGCCCCTGAAGCTTTCTTT
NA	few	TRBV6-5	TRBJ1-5	CASSYSPDQPQHF	TGTGCCAGCAGTTACTCCCCCGATCAGCCCCAGCATTTT
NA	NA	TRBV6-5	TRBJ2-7	CASSYVLGRGYEQYF	TGTGCCAGCAGTTACGTCCTAGGCAGGGGCTACGAGCAGTACTTC
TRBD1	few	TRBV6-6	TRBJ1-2	CASSQGARGGGYTF	TGTGCCAGCAGCCAGGGGGCCAGGGGCGGTGGCTACACCTTC
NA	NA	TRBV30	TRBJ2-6	CAWSLGTVSSGANVLTF	TGTGCCTGGAGCCTAGGGACGGTTAGCTCTGGGGCCAACGTCCTGACTTTC
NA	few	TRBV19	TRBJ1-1	CASSFLAAEAFF	TGTGCCAGTAGTTTCCTGGCGGCTGAAGCTTTCTTT
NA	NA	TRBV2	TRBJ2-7	CASSDTFYEQYF	TGTGCCAGCAGTGACACTTTCTACGAGCAGTACTTC
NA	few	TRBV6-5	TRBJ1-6	CASSTGRSTLHF	TGTGCCAGCAGTACGGGGAGAAGCACCCTCCACTTT
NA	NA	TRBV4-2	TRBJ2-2	CASSLEVSGELFF	TGTGCCAGCAGCCTTGAAGTCTCCGGGGAGCTGTTTTTT